These 25 T cell receptor beta chains were sequenced from one sample in a study of cytomegalovirus exposure and HLA in healthy donors. PCR employed 60 Vbeta and 13 Jbeta primers. Profiling relied on immunoSEQ multiplex PCR, and the TCRdb table lists in-frame clones only, not all of them. The sample consists of about 160,000 clones, roughly four fifths of them appearing once. Sample: PBMCs. The receptors originated from a woman in her forties or fifties in good health and CMV-seronegative.

The genes are TRBV21-1 and TRBJ2-5; the table's D call, TRBD1, was not checked against the DNA. TRBV21-1 represents a pseudogene. The CDR3 is made up of 16 amino acids. CDR3 amino acids: CASSKAREQSQETQYF. The CDR3 bases are TGTGCCAGCAGCAAAGCGAGAGAACAGTCCCAAGAGACCCAGTACTTC.

The chain recombines TRBV28 with TRBJ2-5, with 8 bases fitting TRBD1. The J call may be wrong; the DNA end is better matched by TRBJ2-7. CDR3 length: 13 amino acids. Germline values: CDR1 MDHEN, CDR2 SYDVKM. CDR3 sequence: CASIDRGSYEQYF. Written as DNA, the CDR3 is TGTGCCAGCATCGACAGGGGTTCCTACGAGCAGTACTTC.

This rearrangement joins TRBV9 to TRBJ2-3; TRBD2 matches 8 bases. The CDR3 contains 14 residues. Germline V CDR1 and CDR2: SGDLS, YYNGEE. The V segment lost 3 bases and the J segment 4 bases; nucleotides outside the gene matches: 4. The CDR3 DNA follows: TGTGCCAGCAGCGGAGCTAGCGGGTCAGATACGCAGTATTTT. As protein: CASSGASGSDTQYF.

The chain carries TRBV7-6 and TRBJ2-3; possible D gene TRBD2, 5 bases. The V and J ends lost 7 bases and 9 bases respectively, with 11 bases between them. This CDR3 spans 11 amino acids. Germline lookup yields CDR1 SGHVS and CDR2 FNYEAQ. The CDR3 coding sequence is TGTGCCAGCACCCTGACGGGGACGCAGTATTTT. Protein product: CASTLTGTQYF.

The V call is TRBV4-1, the J call TRBJ1-2; D gene unclear. V lost 1 base to trimming and J lost 4 bases, with 16 bases between them. The CDR3 has 16 residues. The V gene's germline CDR1 is MGHRA and CDR2 YSYEKL. Written as DNA, the CDR3 is TGCGCCAGCAGCCAAGTAGCCACCCCGGGAGCCTATGGCTACACCTTC. Translation gives CASSQVATPGAYGYTF.

V is TRBV30 and J is TRBJ1-5; 12 bases line up with TRBD1. Germline CDR1 GTSNPN, CDR2 SVGIG (reference sequence). The ends lost 5 bases at V and 6 bases at J; junction bases unmatched: 8. The length of the CDR3 is 15 residues. CDR3 region: CAWSKGQGAFQPQHF. The CDR3 DNA sequence: TGTGCCTGGTCTAAGGGACAGGGGGCTTTTCAGCCCCAGCATTTT. Supplemented by reference TRBV30 and TRBJ1-5, the full variable domain reads SQTIHQWPATLVQPVGSPLSLECTVEGTSNPNLYWYRQAAGRGLQLLFYSVGIGQISSEVPQNLSASRPQDRQFILSSKKLLLSDSGFYLCAWSKGQGAFQPQHFGDGTRLSIL.

This sequence joins TRBV7-6 and TRBJ2-2, with 8 bases aligning to TRBD2. CDR1 SGHVS and CDR2 FNYEAQ come from the germline V gene. The CDR3 runs 15 residues. The trim removed 2 bases at V and 6 bases at J, leaving 5 bases unmatched. The CDR3 nucleotides read TGTGCCAGCAGCTTACTCGGGGGGGCGGCCGGGGAGCTGTTTTTT. This codes for CASSLLGGAAGELFF.

This sequence joins TRBV11-2 and TRBJ1-2, with 10 bases matching TRBD1. This CDR3 has 16 amino acids. Germline lookup yields CDR1 SGHAT and CDR2 FQNNGV. The V gene end was trimmed by 2 bases and the J gene end by 3 bases; junction bases not matched to a gene: 6. The CDR3 DNA follows: TGTGCCAGCAGCTTAAGTAGCGGGACAGGGGACTATGGCTACACCTTC. Translating it yields CASSLSSGTGDYGYTF.

The chain joins TRBV30 to TRBJ2-7; the D gene is possibly TRBD2 (6 bases). The CDR3 length is 16 residues. The germline V and J ends were trimmed by 4 bases and 1 base, with 20 bases remaining between them. Germline CDR1 reads GTSNPN; CDR2 reads SVGIG (reference sequence). For the CDR3, the DNA is TGTGCCTGGACCTCCCGCTGGGGAGGCGAATCCTACGAGCAGTACTTC. This encodes CAWTSRWGGESYEQYF.

The V and J genes are TRBV28 and TRBJ2-3; TRBD2 agrees at 7 bases. CDR3 size: 17 residues. The V segment lost 7 bases and the J segment 2 bases; nucleotides outside the gene matches: 15. Per germline, CDR1 MDHEN and CDR2 SYDVKM. In DNA form, the CDR3 reads TGTGCCAGCACCACCAGGGCGCTAGCGGAACACACAGATACGCAGTATTTT. This sequence encodes CASTTRALAEHTDTQYF.

Worth noting for this clone: Lacking the conserved final phenylalanine or tryptophan, this CDR3 likely reflects a read error. The chain recombines TRBV9 with TRBJ1-2, with D unclear. V was pared by 0 bases and J by 3 bases, with 3 bases between. This CDR3 has 12 amino acids. From germline, CDR1 is SGDLS and CDR2 YYNGEE. For the CDR3, the DNA is TGTGCCAGCAGCGTAGCAGACTATGGCTACACCCTC. This translates into CASSVADYGYTL.

This sequence joins TRBV6-6 and TRBJ1-2, with unresolved D. Trimming shortened V by 10 bases and J by 4 bases, and 22 bases separated the two germline ends. Germline lookup yields CDR1 MNHNY and CDR2 SVGAGI (reference sequence). This CDR3 is built from 15 residues. DNA of the CDR3: TGTGCCACCCAGGCAGGACTAACGTCTTTCTATGGCTACACCTTC. Residues: CATQAGLTSFYGYTF.

V usage is TRBV19 and J usage is TRBJ1-2, with TRBD1 matching 8 bases. V was clipped by 7 bases and J by 5 bases; unmatched bases: 9. The germline V gene encodes CDR1 LNHDA and CDR2 SQIVND (reference sequence). This CDR3 comprises 14 residues. This CDR3 reads CASTTDRESYGYTF. The CDR3 DNA follows: TGTGCCAGTACCACGGACAGGGAATCGTATGGCTACACCTTC. Full variable domain (missing parts from reference TRBV19 and TRBJ1-2): DGGITQSPKYLFRKEGQNVTLSCEQNLNHDAMYWYRQDPGQGLRLIYYSQIVNDFQKGDIAEGYSVSREKKESFPLTVTSAQKNPTAFYLCASTTDRESYGYTFGSGTRLTVV.

CDR3 residues: CASSSGLAGGLGNEQFF. The CDR3 nucleotides are TGTGCCAGCAGCTCTGGACTAGCGGGAGGTCTTGGCAATGAGCAGTTCTTC. V usage is TRBV7-8 and J usage is TRBJ2-1; TRBD2 agrees at 14 bases. Trimming at V came to 4 bases and at J to 6 bases, leaving 8 bases not matched to a gene. Germline V lookup: CDR1 SGHVS, CDR2 FQNEAQ. The CDR3 runs to 17 residues.

The chain recombines TRBV9 with TRBJ2-2; TRBD2 might be the D (7 bases). Germline loops: CDR1 SGDLS, CDR2 YYNGEE. Trimming removed 6 bases from V and 4 bases from J, with 10 bases in between. There are 13 residues in the CDR3. The chain's CDR3 is CASTGGATGELFF. In DNA form, the CDR3 reads TGTGCCAGCACGGGGGGCGCCACCGGGGAGCTGTTTTTT.

The chain uses TRBV4-1 and TRBJ1-5; D remains ambiguous. Germline CDR1 reads MGHRA; CDR2 reads YSYEKL. The V end was cut by 2 bases, the J end by 1 base, with 3 bases between. The CDR3 loop spans 13 amino acids. The CDR3 region is CASSQPSNQPQHF. CDR3 coding DNA: TGCGCCAGCAGCCAACCAAGCAATCAGCCCCAGCATTTT.

The chain employs TRBV7-2 and TRBJ1-5; 7 nucleotides align to TRBD1. CDR3 length equals 15 residues. V lost 6 bases, J lost 4 bases, and 9 bases stayed unmatched. CDR1 is SGHTA and CDR2 is FQGNSA in the germline V gene. The CDR3 DNA sequence: TGTGCCAGCAGACACACCGGGACAGATAATCAGCCCCAGCATTTT. This translates into CASRHTGTDNQPQHF.

The CDR3 DNA follows: TGTGCCAGCAGCCCAAAAGTGGCCAATGAAAAACTGTTTTTT. It specifies CASSPKVANEKLFF. The chain uses TRBV7-2 and TRBJ1-4; D is unresolved. This CDR3 comprises 14 residues. Germline values: CDR1 SGHTA, CDR2 FQGNSA. With 5 bases removed from V and 5 bases from J, the gap between germline ends came to 12 bases.

This rearrangement joins TRBV10-3 to TRBJ1-3, with TRBD1 as a possible D gene (6 bases). The CDR3 has 14 amino acids. Per the germline V gene, CDR1 is ENHRY and CDR2 is SYGVKD. Trimming removed 5 bases from V and 4 bases from J, with 12 bases in between. In nucleotides, the CDR3 is TGTGCCATCAGTTTGGGGGCGGGCGGAAACACCATATATTTT. This gives the protein CAISLGAGGNTIYF.

The gene calls are TRBV9 and TRBJ2-1, with 8 bases lining up with TRBD1. Looked up from germline, CDR1 is SGDLS and CDR2 is YYNGEE. CDR3 size: 16 residues. V was pared by 0 bases and J by 2 bases, with 4 bases of the junction left unmatched. CDR3 nucleotide sequence: TGTGCCAGCAGCGTAGGTGGGGGACAGGCCTACAATGAGCAGTTCTTC. Protein sequence: CASSVGGGQAYNEQFF.

The chain uses TRBV27 and TRBJ1-2, with 8 bases lining up with TRBD1. V shed 6 bases, J shed 3 bases, and the junction held 6 bases outside the gene matches. The CDR3 is made up of 14 amino acids. Per the germline V gene, CDR1 is MNHEY and CDR2 is SMNVEV (reference sequence). For the CDR3, the DNA is TGTGCCAGCAGACTAGCAGGGGGCCACTATGGCTACACCTTC. This translates into CASRLAGGHYGYTF.

This clone was detected once. The rearrangement uses TRBV5-5 and TRBJ2-7; 9 bases line up with TRBD1. Germline trimming cut 1 base from V and 3 bases from J; bases unmatched to any gene: 8. This CDR3 is 16 amino acids long. CDR1 is SGHKS, CDR2 YYEKEE, per germline (reference sequence). The CDR3 sequence is CASSLSHGQGFYEQYF. The CDR3 DNA follows: TGTGCCAGCAGCTTGTCCCACGGACAGGGGTTCTACGAGCAGTACTTC.

V usage is TRBV5-1 and J usage is TRBJ2-6; D not certain. The CDR3 is 18 amino acids. From germline, CDR1 is SGHRS and CDR2 YFSETQ. Trimming took 0 bases from V and 1 from J, leaving 14 bases between them. The CDR3 DNA is TGCGCCAGCAGCTTGGCCGTAGGCGGTTTTTCTGGGGCCAACGTCCTGACTTTC. Residues: CASSLAVGGFSGANVLTF.

The gene calls are TRBV7-2 and TRBJ2-1; TRBD2 agrees at 8 bases. The CDR3 length is 14 residues. Germline loops: CDR1 SGHTA, CDR2 FQGNSA. V dropped 1 base and J dropped 8; count of bases not matched to a gene: 4. The CDR3 region is CASSLGAGAYEQFF. CDR3 nucleotides: TGTGCCAGCAGCTTAGGAGCGGGAGCATATGAGCAGTTCTTC.

This clone was picked up one time. One end of the junction varies from germline; a read error may be responsible. The chain uses TRBV15 and TRBJ1-4; D ambiguous. Germline CDR1 and CDR2: LNHNV and YYDKDF (reference sequence). The CDR3 has 13 residues. The CDR3: CAISSTVIEKLFF. The CDR3 coding sequence is TGTGCCATCAGCAGTACTGTTATAGAAAAACTGTTTTTT.